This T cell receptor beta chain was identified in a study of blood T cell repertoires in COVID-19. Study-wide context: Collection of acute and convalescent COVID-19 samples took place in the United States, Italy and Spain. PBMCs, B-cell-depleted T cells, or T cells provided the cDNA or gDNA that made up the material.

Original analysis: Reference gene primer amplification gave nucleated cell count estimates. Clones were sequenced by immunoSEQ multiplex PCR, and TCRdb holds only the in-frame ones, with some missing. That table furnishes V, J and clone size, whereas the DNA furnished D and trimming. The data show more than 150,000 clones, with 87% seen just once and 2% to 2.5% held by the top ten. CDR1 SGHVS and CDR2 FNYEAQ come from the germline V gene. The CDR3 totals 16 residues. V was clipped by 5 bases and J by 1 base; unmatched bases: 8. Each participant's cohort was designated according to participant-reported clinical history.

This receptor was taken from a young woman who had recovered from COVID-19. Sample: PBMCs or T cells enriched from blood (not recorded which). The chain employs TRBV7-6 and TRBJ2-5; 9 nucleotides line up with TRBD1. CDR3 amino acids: CASSPGTGRLQETQYF. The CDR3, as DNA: TGTGCCAGCAGCCCTGGGACAGGGCGACTCCAAGAGACCCAGTACTTC.